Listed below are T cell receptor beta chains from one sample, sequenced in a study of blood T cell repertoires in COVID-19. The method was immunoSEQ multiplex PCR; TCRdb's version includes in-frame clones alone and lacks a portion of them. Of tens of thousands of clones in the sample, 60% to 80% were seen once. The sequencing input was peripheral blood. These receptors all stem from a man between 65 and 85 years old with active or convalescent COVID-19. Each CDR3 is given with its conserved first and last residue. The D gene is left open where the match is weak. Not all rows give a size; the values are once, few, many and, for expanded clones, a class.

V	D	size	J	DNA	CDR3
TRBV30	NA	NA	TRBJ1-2	TGTGCCTGGAGTGTTGGGGGCTACTATGGCTACACCTTC	CAWSVGGYYGYTF
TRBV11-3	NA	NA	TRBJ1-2	TGTGCCAGCAGCTTAGCCCGGCAAGGGGCTGACTACACCTTC	CASSLARQGADYTF
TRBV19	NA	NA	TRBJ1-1	TGTGCCAGTAGTATCGGACACTTGAACACTGAAGCTTTCTTT	CASSIGHLNTEAFF
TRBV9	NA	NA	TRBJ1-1	TGTGCCAGCAGCCCCCGCCCGGGCACTGAAGCTTTCTTT	CASSPRPGTEAFF
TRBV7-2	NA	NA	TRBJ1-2	TGTGCCAGCAGCTTAGCGGGCAGGGTATATGGCTACACCTTC	CASSLAGRVYGYTF
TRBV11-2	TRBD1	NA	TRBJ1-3	TGTGCCAGCAGCACGATGGGACAGGCTGGAAACACCATATATTTT	CASSTMGQAGNTIYF
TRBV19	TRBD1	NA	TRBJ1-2	TGTGCCAGTAGTATAGTCGGTGACAGGGGGTTCTATGGCTACACCTTC	CASSIVGDRGFYGYTF
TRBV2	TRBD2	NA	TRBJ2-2	TGTGCCAGCAGTGCCGGGACTAGCGACACCGGGGAGCTGTTTTTT	CASSAGTSDTGELFF
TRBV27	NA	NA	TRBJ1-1	TGTGCCAGCAGTTTGGTACAGGGCTCTGAAGCTTTCTTT	CASSLVQGSEAFF
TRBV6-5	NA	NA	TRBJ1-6	TGTGCCAGTAGGGACACCCATAATTCACCCCTCCACTTT	CASRDTHNSPLHF
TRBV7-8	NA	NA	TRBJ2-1	TGTGCCAGCAGCCCCCGGACTTACAATGAGCAGTTCTTC	CASSPRTYNEQFF
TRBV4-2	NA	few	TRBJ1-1	TGTGCCAGCAGCCAAGGGAGGGGCACTGAAGCTTTCTTT	CASSQGRGTEAFF
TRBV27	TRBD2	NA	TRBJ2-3	TGTGCCAGCAGTTGGCTAGCGGGGGGGCAAGGCACAGATACGCAGTATTTT	CASSWLAGGQGTDTQYF
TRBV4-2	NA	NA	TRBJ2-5	TGTGCCAGCAGCCAAAGTCAGTACCAAGAGACCCAGTACTTC	CASSQSQYQETQYF
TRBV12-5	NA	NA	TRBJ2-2	TGTGCTAGTGGTTTGGTCCTTGAAGGGGCGAACACCGGGGAGCTGTTTTTT	CASGLVLEGANTGELFF
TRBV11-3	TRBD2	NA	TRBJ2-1	TGTGCCAGCAGCGGACTAGCCCTGAACAATGAGCAGTTCTTC	CASSGLALNNEQFF
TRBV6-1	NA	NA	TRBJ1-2	TGTGCCAGCAGTGACCCGGGGGGAGCTAACTATGGCTACACCTTC	CASSDPGGANYGYTF
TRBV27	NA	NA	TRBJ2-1	TGTGCCAGCAGTCTCCACAATGAGCAGTTCTTC	CASSLHNEQFF
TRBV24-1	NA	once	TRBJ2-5	TGTGCCACCAGTGATTTGGGCCTCCAAGAGACCCAGTACTTC	CATSDLGLQETQYF
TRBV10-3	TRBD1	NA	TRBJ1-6	TGTGCCATCAGTTCGGGACAGGGGTACTCACCCCTCCACTTT	CAISSGQGYSPLHF
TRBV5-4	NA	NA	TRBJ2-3	TGTGCCAGCAGCTTGGACAGTTATAGCACAGATACGCAGTATTTT	CASSLDSYSTDTQYF
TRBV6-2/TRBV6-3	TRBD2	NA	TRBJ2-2	TGTGCCAGCAGTACCTCGACTACCGGACTAGCGGGACTAGCCGGGGAGCTGTTTTTT	CASSTSTTGLAGLAGELFF
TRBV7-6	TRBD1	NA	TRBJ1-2	TGTGCCAGCAGCTCGAGTGAGACAGGGACCTATGGCTACACCTTC	CASSSSETGTYGYTF
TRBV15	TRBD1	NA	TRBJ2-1	TGTGCCACCAGTCCCGACAGGGATCCGTCCTACAATGAGCAGTTCTTC	CATSPDRDPSYNEQFF
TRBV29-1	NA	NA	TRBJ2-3	TGCAGCGTCTCCCGAGGAGGGACAGATACGCAGTATTTT	CSVSRGGTDTQYF
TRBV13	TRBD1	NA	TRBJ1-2	TGTGCCAGCAGCTTAGAGGGGGCTCGGGGCTACACCTTC	CASSLEGARGYTF
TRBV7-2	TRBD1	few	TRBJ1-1	TGTGCCAGCAGCTTCCCTCGACAGGGGATGAACACTGAAGCTTTCTTT	CASSFPRQGMNTEAFF
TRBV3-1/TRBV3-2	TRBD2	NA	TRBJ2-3	TGTGCCAGCAGCCAAGCCAAGGGACTAGCGGAACGAAATACGCAGTATTTT	CASSQAKGLAERNTQYF
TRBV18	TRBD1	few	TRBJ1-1	TGTGCCAGCTCCCTGGGACAGGCGAACACTGAAGCTTTCTTT	CASSLGQANTEAFF
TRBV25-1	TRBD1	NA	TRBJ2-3	TGTGCCAGCAGCCGGACAGGGGTAGATACGCAGTATTTT	CASSRTGVDTQYF
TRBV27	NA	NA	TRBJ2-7	TGTGCCAGCTGGACAGTTCCGAGCTACGAGCAGTACTTC	CASWTVPSYEQYF
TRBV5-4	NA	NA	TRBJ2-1	TGTGCCAGCAGCGTTAGCCCGAGCTCCTACAATGAGCAGTTCTTC	CASSVSPSSYNEQFF
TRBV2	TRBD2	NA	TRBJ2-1	TGTGCCAGCAGTGAAGGGACTAGCGGGGAGCAGTTCTTC	CASSEGTSGEQFF
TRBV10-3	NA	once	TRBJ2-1	TGTGCCCCGCACCCGGCAGCGGCCGTAGCCAATGAGCAGTTCTTC	CAPHPAAAVANEQFF
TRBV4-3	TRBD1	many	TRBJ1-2	TGCGCCAGCAGCCGAAATTTACAGGGGAACTATGGCTACACCTTC	CASSRNLQGNYGYTF
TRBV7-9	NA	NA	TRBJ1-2	TGTGCCAGCAGTCGGTGGAGGTCCTATGGCTACACCTTC	CASSRWRSYGYTF
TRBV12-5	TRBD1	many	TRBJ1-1	TGTGCTAGTGGTTCTGGAGACAGGGTGGCTGAAGCTTTCTTT	CASGSGDRVAEAFF
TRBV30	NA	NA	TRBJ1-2	TGTGCCTGGAGTCTCTTCCCCTCCTTTTATGGCTACACCTTC	CAWSLFPSFYGYTF
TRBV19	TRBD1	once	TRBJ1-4	TGTGCCAGTAGTGCCAACCCGGGACAGGGAGGTGAAAAACTGTTTTTT	CASSANPGQGGEKLFF
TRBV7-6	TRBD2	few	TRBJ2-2	TGTGCCAGCAGCTCTGGTCGCGGGAGGGCCTCGAACACCGGGGAGCTGTTTTTT	CASSSGRGRASNTGELFF
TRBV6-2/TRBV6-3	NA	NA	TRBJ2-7	TGTGCCAGCAGTTACTCGTACGGAAGGGGCTCCGAGCAGTACTTC	CASSYSYGRGSEQYF
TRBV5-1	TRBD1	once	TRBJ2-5	TGCGCCAGCAGGTCGGCCGGGACAGCCGACGAGACCCAGTACTTC	CASRSAGTADETQYF
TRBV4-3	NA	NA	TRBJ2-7	TGCGCCAGCAGCCAAGACAGGGGTTACGAGCAGTACTTC	CASSQDRGYEQYF
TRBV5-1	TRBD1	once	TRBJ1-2	TGCGCCAGCAGCTTGGAAGGGGGCCCTAACTATGGCTACACCTTC	CASSLEGGPNYGYTF
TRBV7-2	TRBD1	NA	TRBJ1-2	TGTGCCAGCAGCTTAAAAGGGGGCGACGGCTACACCTTC	CASSLKGGDGYTF
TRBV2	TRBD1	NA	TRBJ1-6	TGTGCCAGCAGTACGGACAGGATTTCGGATTCACCCCTCCACTTT	CASSTDRISDSPLHF
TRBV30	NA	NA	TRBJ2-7	TGTGCCTGGAGTGTACGTAGGGGGATGTTCACCTACGAGCAGTACTTC	CAWSVRRGMFTYEQYF
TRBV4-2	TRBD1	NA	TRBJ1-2	TGTGCCAGCAGCTATGACAGGGGAAAAGGCTACACCTTC	CASSYDRGKGYTF
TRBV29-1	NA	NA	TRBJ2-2	TGCAGCGTTGAAAGACAAACCGGGGAGCTGTTTTTT	CSVERQTGELFF
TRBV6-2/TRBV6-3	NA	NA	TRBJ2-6	TGTGCCAGCAGCCCTCCGAGGCGCTCTGGGGCCAACGTCCTGACTTTC	CASSPPRRSGANVLTF
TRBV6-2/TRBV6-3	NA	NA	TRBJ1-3	TGTGCCAGCAGTTACTCCGCGACAAGAAGAAACACCATATATTTT	CASSYSATRRNTIYF
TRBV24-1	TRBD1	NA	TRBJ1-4	TGTGCCACCAGCTGGGACAGGGGTTTTGAAAAACTGTTTTTT	CATSWDRGFEKLFF
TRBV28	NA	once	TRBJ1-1	TGTGCCAGCAGGGCTCCAAGGGGCTACACTGAAGCTTTCTTT	CASRAPRGYTEAFF
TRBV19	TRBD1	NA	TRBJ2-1	TGTGCCAGTAGTATAGGGGCGGACAGGGGGTCCTATTCCTACAATGAGCAGTTCTTC	CASSIGADRGSYSYNEQFF
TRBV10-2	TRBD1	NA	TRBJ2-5	TGCGCCAGCAGTTATACAGGGGTTCCGCAAGAGACCCAGTACTTC	CASSYTGVPQETQYF